This TCR beta chain comes out of a study of T cell responses to AZD1222 COVID-19 vaccine. This table comes from immunoSEQ multiplex PCR, and its TCRdb copy is limited to in-frame clones, with some not included. This sample yields 95,000 to 130,000 clones, of which approximately 86% are seen a single time; about 8.8% belongs to the top ten. CDR1 SGDLS and CDR2 YYNGEE come from the germline V gene. The CDR3 runs 15 residues. Trimming cost V 0 bases and J 2 bases, with 10 bases left between them. The rearrangement uses TRBV9 and TRBJ2-3; D call uncertain. The starting material was peripheral blood, obtained on day 0 of AZD1222 vaccination. The receptor's source is an adult in good health. The CDR3, as DNA: TGTGCCAGCAGCGTAGTTCCACAGAACACAGATACGCAGTATTTT. Translation: CASSVVPQNTDTQYF.